The TCR beta chain under discussion was sequenced for a study of shared clonotypes between healthy human individuals. Method: immunoSEQ multiplex PCR; TCRdb's copy keeps in-frame clones and lacks some. Of more than 2,000,000 clones in the sample, more than 80% were seen once. The CDR3 runs 12 residues. V lost 7 bases and J lost 5, with 9 bases in between. Looked up from germline, CDR1 is MDHEN and CDR2 is SYDVKM. This chain joins TRBV28 and TRBJ1-5, with D uncertain. The source material was naive CD4+ T cells from PBMCs. This sample's subset: CD45RA+ positively selected. This sequence originates from a man aged 18 to 30 in good health. Some clones in this sample may be carry-over from other donors' samples. CDR3 sequence (DNA): TGTGCCAGCAAGCTAGTGGATCAGCCCCAGCATTTT. Encoded protein: CASKLVDQPQHF. The full variable domain, in which reference TRBV28 and TRBJ1-5 provide the parts outside the CDR3, is DVKVTQSSRYLVKRTGEKVFLECVQDMDHENMFWYRQDPGLGLRLIYFSYDVKMKEKGDIPEGYSVSREKKERFSLILESASTNQTSMYLCASKLVDQPQHFGDGTRLSIL.